The source of this T cell receptor (beta chain) is a study of blood T cell repertoires in COVID-19. CDR3 length: 11 residues. The germline gives CDR1 LNHDA, CDR2 SQIVND (reference sequence). Trimming removed 5 bases from V and 7 bases from J, with 3 bases in between. In the authors' methods: Nucleated cell number was recorded as an estimate derived from reference gene primer amplification. TCRdb keeps only in-frame clones here, not all; method: immunoSEQ multiplex PCR. That table is the source of V, J and clone size, and D and trimming were worked out from the DNA. The table lists 50,000 to 60,000 clones, nearly 90% of them singletons.

The sample was peripheral blood. The clonotype originates from a man between 60 and 75 years old with acute or convalescent COVID-19. The chain is built from TRBV19 and TRBJ1-6; no reliable D call. CDR3 bases: TGTGCCAGTAGTCAAAATTCACCCCTCCACTTT. This codes for CASSQNSPLHF.